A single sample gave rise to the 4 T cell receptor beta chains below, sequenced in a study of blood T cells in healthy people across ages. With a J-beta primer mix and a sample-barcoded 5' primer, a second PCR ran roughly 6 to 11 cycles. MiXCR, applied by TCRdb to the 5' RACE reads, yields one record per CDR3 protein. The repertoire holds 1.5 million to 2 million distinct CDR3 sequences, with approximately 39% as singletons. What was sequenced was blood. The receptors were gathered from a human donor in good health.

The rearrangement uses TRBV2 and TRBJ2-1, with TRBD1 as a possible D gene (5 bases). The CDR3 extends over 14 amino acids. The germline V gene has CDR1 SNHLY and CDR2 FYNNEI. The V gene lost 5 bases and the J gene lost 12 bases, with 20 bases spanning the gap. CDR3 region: CASSSDSNPLGQFF. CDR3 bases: TGTGCCAGCAGTTCAGACAGTAACCCATTGGGGCAGTTCTTC.

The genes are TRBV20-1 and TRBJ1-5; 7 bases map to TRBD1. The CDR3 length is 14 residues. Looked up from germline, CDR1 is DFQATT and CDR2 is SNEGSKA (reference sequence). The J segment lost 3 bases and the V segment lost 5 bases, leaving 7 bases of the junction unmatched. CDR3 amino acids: CSAAWDSLNQPQHF. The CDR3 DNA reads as TGCAGTGCTGCTTGGGACAGCCTCAATCAGCCCCAGCATTTT.

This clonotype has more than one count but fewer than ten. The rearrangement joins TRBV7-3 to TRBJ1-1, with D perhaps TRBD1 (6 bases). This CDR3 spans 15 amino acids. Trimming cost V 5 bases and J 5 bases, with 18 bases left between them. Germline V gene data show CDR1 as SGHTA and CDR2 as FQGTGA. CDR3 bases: TGTGCCAGCAGCGCCCTAGGAGGGGGGTGGACTGAAGCTTTCTTT. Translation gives CASSALGGGWTEAFF. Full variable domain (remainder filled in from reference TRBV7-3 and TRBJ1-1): GAGVSQTPSNKVTEKGKYVELRCDPISGHTALYWYRQSLGQGPEFLIYFQGTGAADDSGLPNDRFFAVRPEGSVSTLKIQRTERGDSAVYLCASSALGGGWTEAFFGQGTRLTVV.

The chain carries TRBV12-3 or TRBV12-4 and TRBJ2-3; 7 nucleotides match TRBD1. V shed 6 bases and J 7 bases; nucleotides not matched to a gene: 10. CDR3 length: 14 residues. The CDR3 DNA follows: TGTGCCAGCAGCAGGGACAGTTCCTCGAATACGCAGTATTTT. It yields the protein CASSRDSSSNTQYF.